Below, 5 T cell receptor beta chains from the same sample are listed, as sequenced in a study of graft-versus-host responses after intestinal transplantation. These TCRs' antigens remain unknown. The protocol was immunoSEQ multiplex PCR, while the TCRdb copy is restricted to in-frame clones and leaves out a portion. The sample yields about 120,000 clones, 85% to 95% seen once. The sequencing used unstimulated CD4+ T cells sorted from spleen or lymph node cells, collected before intestinal transplant. The receptors shown here come from a human donor who received an intestinal transplant.

The chain has TRBV6-1 and TRBJ1-2, with TRBD1 matching 12 bases. This CDR3 spans 14 amino acids. J lost 8 bases, V lost 6 bases, and 7 bases had no gene match. From germline, CDR1 is MNHNS and CDR2 SASEGT. The CDR3 loop reads CASSPGTGGSGYTF. CDR3 nucleotide sequence: TGTGCCAGCAGCCCCGGGACAGGGGGCTCGGGCTACACCTTC.

This sequence joins TRBV30 and TRBJ2-2, with TRBD2 identical over 15 bases. V shed 4 bases, J shed 7 bases, and the junction held 7 bases outside the gene matches. The CDR3 runs to 16 residues. Per the germline V gene, CDR1 is GTSNPN and CDR2 is SVGIG (reference sequence). In DNA, the CDR3 is TGTGCCTGGACAGGACTAGCGGGAGGGCCGGTCGGGGAGCTGTTTTTT. Protein product: CAWTGLAGGPVGELFF.

The V call is TRBV2, the J call TRBJ2-2, with 13 bases matching TRBD2. The CDR3 contains 15 residues. Germline-derived CDR1 and CDR2 are SNHLY and FYNNEI. After removal of 6 bases from V and 4 bases from J, the junction contained 2 bases not matched to a gene. CDR3 in amino acids: CASRRTSGGTGELFF. The CDR3 DNA reads as TGTGCCAGCAGGAGGACTAGCGGGGGCACCGGGGAGCTGTTTTTT.

This clone came up a few times. The CDR3 loop reads CASNPGLSSSYEQYF. In DNA form, the CDR3 reads TGTGCCAGTAACCCCGGGCTTTCTAGCTCCTACGAGCAGTACTTC. V gene TRBV19 combines with J gene TRBJ2-7, with D unresolved. CDR1 and CDR2 (germline): LNHDA, SQIVND (reference sequence). The length of the CDR3 is 15 residues. Trimming cost V 7 bases and J 0 bases, with 16 bases left between them.

V gene TRBV9 combines with J gene TRBJ2-3; D is perhaps TRBD2 (6 bases). The germline V gene encodes CDR1 SGDLS and CDR2 YYNGEE. V shed 0 bases and J shed 3 bases, with 8 bases lying between them. The CDR3 has 14 residues. CDR3 residues: CASSVAGVTDTQYF. In DNA form, the CDR3 reads TGTGCCAGCAGCGTAGCGGGGGTTACAGATACGCAGTATTTT. The full variable domain, completed using reference TRBV9 and TRBJ2-3, is DSGVTQTPKHLITATGQRVTLRCSPRSGDLSVYWYQQSLDQGLQFLIQYYNGEERAKGNILERFSAQQFPDLHSELNLSSLELGDSALYFCASSVAGVTDTQYFGPGTRLTVL.